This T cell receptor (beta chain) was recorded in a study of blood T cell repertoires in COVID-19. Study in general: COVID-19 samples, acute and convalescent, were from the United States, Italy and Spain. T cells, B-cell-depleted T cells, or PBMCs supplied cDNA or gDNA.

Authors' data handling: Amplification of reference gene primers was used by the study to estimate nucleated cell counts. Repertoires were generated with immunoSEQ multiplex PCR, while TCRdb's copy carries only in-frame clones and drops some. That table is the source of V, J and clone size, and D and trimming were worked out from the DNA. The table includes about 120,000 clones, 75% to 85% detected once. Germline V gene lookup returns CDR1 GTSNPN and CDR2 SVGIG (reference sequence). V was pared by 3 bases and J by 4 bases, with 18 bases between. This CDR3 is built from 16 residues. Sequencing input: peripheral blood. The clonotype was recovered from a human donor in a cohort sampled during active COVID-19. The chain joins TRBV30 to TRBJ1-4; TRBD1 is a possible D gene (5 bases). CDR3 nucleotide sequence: TGTGCCTGGAGAGGACACCCGTTTCCCCATAATGAAAAACTGTTTTTT. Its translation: CAWRGHPFPHNEKLFF.